This T cell receptor beta chain was captured in a study of cytomegalovirus exposure and HLA in healthy donors. General study points: An analysis was carried out at a later point. It showed that HLA-associated TCR beta chains were more clonally expanded than equally common non-associated chains. Some V segments, including TRBV6-2 and TRBV6-3, were excluded as indistinguishable.

On this clone itself: The antigen is undetermined.

It was with 60 Vbeta and 13 Jbeta primers that the PCR ran. Sequencing was performed with immunoSEQ multiplex PCR; in TCRdb, only in-frame clones are kept and a portion is missing. Here the sample table reports approximately 120,000 clones. Trimming took 0 bases from V and 0 from J, leaving 7 bases between them. Germline lookup yields CDR1 SGDLS and CDR2 YYNGEE. The CDR3 extends over 16 amino acids. The sample consisted of PBMCs. The chain couples TRBV9 to TRBJ2-6, with D uncertain. The origin of this receptor is a man between 40 and 49 years old in good health and CMV-seronegative. The CDR3 DNA reads as TGTGCCAGCAGCGTAGGGTACTCCTCTGGGGCCAACGTCCTGACTTTC. It encodes CASSVGYSSGANVLTF.